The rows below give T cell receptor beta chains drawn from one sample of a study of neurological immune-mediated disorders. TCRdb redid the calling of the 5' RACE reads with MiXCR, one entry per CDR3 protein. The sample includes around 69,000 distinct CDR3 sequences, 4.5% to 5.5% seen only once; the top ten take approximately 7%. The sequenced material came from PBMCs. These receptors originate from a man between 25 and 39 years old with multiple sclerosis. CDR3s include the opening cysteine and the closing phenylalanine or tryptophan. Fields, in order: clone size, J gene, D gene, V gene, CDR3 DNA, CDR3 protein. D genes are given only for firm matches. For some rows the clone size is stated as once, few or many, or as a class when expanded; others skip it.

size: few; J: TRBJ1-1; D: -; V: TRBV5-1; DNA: TGCGCCAGCAGCTTGGGACCGCCACAAGGAGCTTTCTTT; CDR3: CASSLGPPQGAFF
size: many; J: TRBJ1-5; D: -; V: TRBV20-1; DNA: TGCAGTGCTAGTATTAGGGATCAGCCCCAGCATTTT; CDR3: CSASIRDQPQHF
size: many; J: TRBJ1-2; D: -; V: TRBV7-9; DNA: TGTGCCAGCAGCTCAGTTCGGGGAGTAGGCTACACCTTC; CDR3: CASSSVRGVGYTF
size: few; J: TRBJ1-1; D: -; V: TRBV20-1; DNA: TGCAGTGCCCGAGGGACCAGACGGACGAATCCGGGCGGTGAAGCTTTCTTT; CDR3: CSARGTRRTNPGGEAFF
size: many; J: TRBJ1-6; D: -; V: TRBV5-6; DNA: TGTGCCAGCAGCGGCTCGGGTGAGGGGTATAATTCACCCCTCCACTTT; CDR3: CASSGSGEGYNSPLHF
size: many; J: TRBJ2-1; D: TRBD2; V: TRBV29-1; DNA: TGCAGCGTTTTACAGGCTAGCGGGGTTAATGAGCAGTTCTTC; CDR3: CSVLQASGVNEQFF
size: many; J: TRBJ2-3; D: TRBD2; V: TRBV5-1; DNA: TGCGCCAGCAGCGGGGGACTAGCGGGGGGAACAGATACGCAGTATTTT; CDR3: CASSGGLAGGTDTQYF
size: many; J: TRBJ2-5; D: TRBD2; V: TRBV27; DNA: TGTGCCAGCTCCGGGGGGGGATTACAAGAGACCCAGTACTTC; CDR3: CASSGGGLQETQYF
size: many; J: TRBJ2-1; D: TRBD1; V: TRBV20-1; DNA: TGCAGTGCTTCAAGACAGGGTGGCAATGAGCAGTTCTTC; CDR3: CSASRQGGNEQFF
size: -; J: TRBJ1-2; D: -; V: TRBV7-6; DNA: TGTGCCAGCAGCTCCGGAGGAGGGAAAGGCTACACCTTC; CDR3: CASSSGGGKGYTF
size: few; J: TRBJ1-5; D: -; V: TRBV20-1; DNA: TGCAGTGCTAGTTATGAGACGTTAAGCAATCAGCCCCAGCATTTT; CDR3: CSASYETLSNQPQHF
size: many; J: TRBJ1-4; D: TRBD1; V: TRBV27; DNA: TGTGCCAGCACACCCGGGACAGGCGGAGGAGATGAAAAACTGTTTTTT; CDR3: CASTPGTGGGDEKLFF
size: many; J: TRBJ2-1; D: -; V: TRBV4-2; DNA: TGTGCCAGCAGCCCCCGACGGCTCAATGAGCAGTTCTTC; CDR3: CASSPRRLNEQFF
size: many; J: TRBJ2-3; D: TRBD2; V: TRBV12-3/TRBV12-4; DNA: TGTGCCAGCAGTTTTCGAGGGACTAGCGGGTTAGATACGCAGTATTTT; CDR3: CASSFRGTSGLDTQYF
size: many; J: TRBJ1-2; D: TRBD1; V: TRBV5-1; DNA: TGCGCCAGCAGCTCCCCCGACAGGGGAGTGTATGGCTACACCTTC; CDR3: CASSSPDRGVYGYTF
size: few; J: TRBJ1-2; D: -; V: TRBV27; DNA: TGTGCCAGCAGTTTATCGGGGGGACCCGCTAATTATGGCTACACCTTC; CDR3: CASSLSGGPANYGYTF
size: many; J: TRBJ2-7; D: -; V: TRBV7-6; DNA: TGTGCCAGCAGCTTAGGGGCAGGGAGGTCTTTCGAGCAGTACTTC; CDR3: CASSLGAGRSFEQYF
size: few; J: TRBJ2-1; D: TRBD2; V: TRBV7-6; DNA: TGTGCCAGCAGCCGACCTCCTAGCGGGGATGATGAGCAGTTCTTC; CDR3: CASSRPPSGDDEQFF
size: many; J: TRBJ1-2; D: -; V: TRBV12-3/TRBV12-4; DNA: TGTGCCAGCAGTTTAGGACAGTCTAATGGCTACACCTTC; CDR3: CASSLGQSNGYTF
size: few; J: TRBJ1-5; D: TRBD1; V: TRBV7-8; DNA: TGTGCCAGCAGCTTAGGGACAGGGAATCAGCCCCAGCATTTT; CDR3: CASSLGTGNQPQHF
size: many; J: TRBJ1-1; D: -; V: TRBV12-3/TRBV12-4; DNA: TGTGCCAGCCACGAGGACCTAAGGAACACTGAAGCTTTCTTT; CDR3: CASHEDLRNTEAFF
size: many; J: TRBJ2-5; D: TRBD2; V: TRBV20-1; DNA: TGCAGTGCTAGACCTCGGGCTAGCGGGGGGGCCTACGTCCGAGAGACCCAGTACTTC; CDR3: CSARPRASGGAYVRETQYF
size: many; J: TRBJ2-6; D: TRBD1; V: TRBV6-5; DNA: TGTGCCAGCAGTCCTATTGGACAGGCTGGGGCCAACGTCCTGACTTTC; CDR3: CASSPIGQAGANVLTF
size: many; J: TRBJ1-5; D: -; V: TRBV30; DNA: TGTGCCTGGAGTTCGGGGGTACGAGGTCAGCCCCAGCATTTT; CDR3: CAWSSGVRGQPQHF
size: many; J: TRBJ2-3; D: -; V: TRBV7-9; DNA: TGTGCCAGCAGCTTCGGTAGTTCCGGCACAGATACGCAGTATTTT; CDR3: CASSFGSSGTDTQYF
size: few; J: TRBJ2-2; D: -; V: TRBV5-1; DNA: TGCGCCAGCAGCTCCCAGGAATTCGGGGAGCTGTTTTTT; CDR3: CASSSQEFGELFF
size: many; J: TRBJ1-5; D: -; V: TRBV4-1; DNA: TGCGCCAGCAGCCAAGACCCCGGGTCTAGGAGTCAGCCCCAGCATTTT; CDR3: CASSQDPGSRSQPQHF
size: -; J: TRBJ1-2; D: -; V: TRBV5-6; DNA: TGTGCCAGCAGCTTGGCGGGCGTCTCCTATGGCTACACCTTC; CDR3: CASSLAGVSYGYTF
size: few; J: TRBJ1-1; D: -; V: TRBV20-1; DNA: TGCAGTGCTGGGACACCGAACACTGAAGCTTTCTTT; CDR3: CSAGTPNTEAFF
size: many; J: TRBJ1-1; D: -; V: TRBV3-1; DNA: TGTGCCAGCAGCCAATTCGGGTCTGAAGCTTTCTTT; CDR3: CASSQFGSEAFF
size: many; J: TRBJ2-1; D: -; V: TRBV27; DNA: TGTGCCAGCACCTTAGGGACCGGTGCTGTGCAGTTCTTC; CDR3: CASTLGTGAVQFF
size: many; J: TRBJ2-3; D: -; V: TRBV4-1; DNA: TGCGCCAGCAGCCAATCCGGGGGCCCAGATACGCAGTATTTT; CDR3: CASSQSGGPDTQYF
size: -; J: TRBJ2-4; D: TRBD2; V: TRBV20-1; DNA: TGCAGTGCTAAAGGCCCTAGCGGGGGGACCCTAGCCAAAAAAATTCAGTACTTC; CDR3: CSAKGPSGGTLAKKIQYF
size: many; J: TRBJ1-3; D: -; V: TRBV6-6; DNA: TGTGCCAGCAGTTCCATGGGACGGAGCTCTGGAAACACCATATATTTT; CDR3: CASSSMGRSSGNTIYF
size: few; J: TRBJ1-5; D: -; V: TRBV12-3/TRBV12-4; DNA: TGTGCCAGCTCGCGGGAGGTCAGGAACAATCAGCCCCAGCATTTT; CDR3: CASSREVRNNQPQHF
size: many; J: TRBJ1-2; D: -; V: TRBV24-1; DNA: TGTGCCACCAGTGACCCAGGACATTCTGCCGATGGCTACACCTTC; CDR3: CATSDPGHSADGYTF
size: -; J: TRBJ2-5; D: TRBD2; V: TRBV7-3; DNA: TGTGCCAGCAGCCTGAAGCGGGGGGTCCAAGAGACCCAGTACTTC; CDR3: CASSLKRGVQETQYF
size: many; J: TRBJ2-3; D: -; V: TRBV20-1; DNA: TGCAGTTCCTCACGGGACTTGGGGCCATCAGGGACGCAGTATTTT; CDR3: CSSSRDLGPSGTQYF
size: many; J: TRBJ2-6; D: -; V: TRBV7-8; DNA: TGTGCCAGCAGCTTGACCTTTGGGGCCAACGTCCTGACTTTC; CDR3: CASSLTFGANVLTF
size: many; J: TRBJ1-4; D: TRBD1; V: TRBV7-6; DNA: TGTGCCAGCAGTTACACTCAGGGGGCTTTTGGGGATAAACTGTTTTTT; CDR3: CASSYTQGAFGDKLFF
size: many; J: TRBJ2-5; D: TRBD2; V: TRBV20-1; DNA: TGCAGTGCTAGAGGTCTAGCGGGGGTCCAAGAGACCCAGTACTTC; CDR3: CSARGLAGVQETQYF
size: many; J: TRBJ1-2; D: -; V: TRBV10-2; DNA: TGCGCCAGCAGGAGACGCGCGCTAGATGGCTACACCTTC; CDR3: CASRRRALDGYTF
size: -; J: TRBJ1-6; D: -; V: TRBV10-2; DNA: TGCGCCAGCATTGAAGGGGGTTTGTCCTATAATTCACCCCTCAACTTT; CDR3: CASIEGGLSYNSPLNF
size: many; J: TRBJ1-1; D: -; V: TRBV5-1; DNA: TGCGCCAGCAGGGGGGACTCGAACACTGAAGCTTTCTTT; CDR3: CASRGDSNTEAFF
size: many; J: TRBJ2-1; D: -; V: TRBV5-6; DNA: TGTGCCAGCAGCTTAACTACTCGGGAGCAGTTCTTC; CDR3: CASSLTTREQFF
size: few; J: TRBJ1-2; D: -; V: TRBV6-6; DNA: TGTGCCAGCAGTTACTCGTCGGGGCAGGCCACTAACTATGGCTACACCTTC; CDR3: CASSYSSGQATNYGYTF
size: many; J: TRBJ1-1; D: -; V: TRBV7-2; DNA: TGTGCCAGCAGCATTGGAAGGTGGGGCACTGAAGCTTTCTTT; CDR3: CASSIGRWGTEAFF
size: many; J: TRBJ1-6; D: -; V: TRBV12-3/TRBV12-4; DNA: TGTGCCAGCAGTTTGGGGGGACTTTTCCCCCTCCACTTT; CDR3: CASSLGGLFPLHF
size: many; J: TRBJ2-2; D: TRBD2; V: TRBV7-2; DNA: TGTGCCAGCAGTCGACTAGCGGGGATGGTCACCGGGGAGCTGTTTTTT; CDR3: CASSRLAGMVTGELFF
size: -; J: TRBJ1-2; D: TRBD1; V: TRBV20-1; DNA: TGCAGTGCTAGGCCCACAGGGGGCGCCTATGGCTACACCTTC; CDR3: CSARPTGGAYGYTF
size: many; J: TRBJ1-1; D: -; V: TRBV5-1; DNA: TGCGCCAGCAGCCGCAGGGTGGTCGGCACTGAAGCTTTCTTT; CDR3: CASSRRVVGTEAFF
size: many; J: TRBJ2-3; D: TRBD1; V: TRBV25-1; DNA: TGTGCCAGCTCGACAGGGGTGACAGATACGCAGTATTTT; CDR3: CASSTGVTDTQYF
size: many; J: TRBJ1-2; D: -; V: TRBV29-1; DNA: TGCAGCGTTCTGGAGGGCGACTATGGCTACACCTTC; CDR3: CSVLEGDYGYTF